The rows below give T cell receptor beta chains drawn from one sample of a study of blood T cell repertoires in COVID-19. Profiled with immunoSEQ multiplex PCR; TCRdb holds only in-frame clones, not every one. The table includes about 280,000 clones, 88% detected once. Sample: peripheral blood. These receptors were taken from a man between 18 and 29 years old with active or convalescent COVID-19. The CDR3 runs from the conserved cysteine through the conserved F or W. A D gene is named only where the DNA matches it firmly. Not every row has a clone size; where given, it reads once, few, many or a size class.

J gene,clone size,D gene,V gene,CDR3 length,CDR3 DNA,CDR3 protein
TRBJ1-2,.,.,TRBV6-1,16,TGTGCCAGCAGTGAAGCAGGCTGGGCACCCGAGTCTGGCTACACCTTC,CASSEAGWAPESGYTF
TRBJ2-7,.,.,TRBV7-6,14,TGTGCCAGCAGCTCGACAGGTGTTTCATCCGAGCAGTACTTC,CASSSTGVSSEQYF
TRBJ2-1,.,.,TRBV2,14,TGTGCCAGCAGTACCTCGGGGGTTTACAATGAGCAGTTCTTC,CASSTSGVYNEQFF
TRBJ2-5,.,.,TRBV5-8,13,TGTGCCAGCTCAACATGGGAGATGGAGACCCAGTACTTC,CASSTWEMETQYF
TRBJ1-4,many,TRBD1,TRBV5-1,16,TGCGCCAGCGGTCCGGGACAGGGGGCGCGAAGTGAAAAACTGTTTTTT,CASGPGQGARSEKLFF
TRBJ2-2,.,.,TRBV27,14,TGTGCCAGCAAATGGGGGCGCGAAACCGGGGAGCTGTTTTTT,CASKWGRETGELFF
TRBJ2-7,.,TRBD2,TRBV7-2,16,TGTGCCAGCAGCTTAGGTTCGAGCGGGGGGGGTTACGAGCAGTACTTC,CASSLGSSGGGYEQYF
TRBJ1-6,many,.,TRBV5-1,13,TGCGCCAGCAGCTTGGGTACTCATTCACCCCTCCACTTT,CASSLGTHSPLHF
TRBJ2-5,.,TRBD1,TRBV7-9,15,TGTGCCAGCGCTTCAGGGACAGGGGGCGAAAAGACCCAGTACTTC,CASASGTGGEKTQYF
TRBJ2-1,.,.,TRBV7-3,11,TGTGCCAGCAGCTCGGGGGAGAGGAAGTTCTTC,CASSSGERKFF
TRBJ2-7,few,TRBD1,TRBV6-4,14,TGTGCCAGCTCTGAGTCTCTGACAGGGAGCGAGCAGTACTTC,CASSESLTGSEQYF
TRBJ1-5,.,.,TRBV13,15,TGTGCCAGCAGCTTAGGTCCAGGGGCCAATCAGCCCCAGCATTTT,CASSLGPGANQPQHF
TRBJ2-2,once,TRBD2,TRBV24-1,16,TGTGCCACCAGTGATCCAAGCGGGGGGGCGACCGGGGAGCTGTTTTTT,CATSDPSGGATGELFF
TRBJ1-1,.,.,TRBV2,13,TGTGCCAGCGGGGGGGGCGGGAACACTGAAGCTTTCTTT,CASGGGGNTEAFF
TRBJ2-5,.,TRBD2,TRBV7-2,16,TGTGCCAGCAGCCCGCGGACTAGCGGGGGGGGGACGTCCCAGTACTTC,CASSPRTSGGGTSQYF
TRBJ1-6,.,.,TRBV10-3,15,TGTGCCTCCGGGGGAGGGGAAGGGGGGAATTCACCCCTCCACTTT,CASGGGEGGNSPLHF
TRBJ2-3,.,.,TRBV3-1/TRBV3-2,16,TGTGCCAGCAGCCAAGATGGCGGGGGCCCAATGAATACGCAGTATTTT,CASSQDGGGPMNTQYF
TRBJ2-1,many,TRBD1,TRBV11-2,14,TGTGCCAGCAGCTTAGGGGGACAGGGCAATGAGCAGTTCTTC,CASSLGGQGNEQFF
TRBJ1-1,.,.,TRBV5-1,13,TGCGCCAGCAGCTTTAACGGGTTCGCTGAAGCTTTCTTT,CASSFNGFAEAFF
TRBJ1-1,few,.,TRBV3-1/TRBV3-2,14,TGTGCCAGCAGCCAAGAAGCGGGGGGCACTGAAGCTTTCTTT,CASSQEAGGTEAFF
TRBJ1-1,.,TRBD1,TRBV7-3,17,TGTGCCAGCAGCGCTACCCGGGACAGAGGCCCCGACACTGAAGCTTTCTTT,CASSATRDRGPDTEAFF
TRBJ2-3,.,.,TRBV23-1,10,TGCGCCAGCAGTCACGGTACGCAGTATTTT,CASSHGTQYF
TRBJ2-2,.,TRBD2,TRBV9,17,TGTGCCAGCAGCGTAGATGGCGGGGGGGTCCGACACGGGGAGCTGTTTTTT,CASSVDGGGVRHGELFF
TRBJ1-2,.,.,TRBV29-1,11,TGCAGCGTCCCGGACAGCTATGGCTACACCTTC,CSVPDSYGYTF